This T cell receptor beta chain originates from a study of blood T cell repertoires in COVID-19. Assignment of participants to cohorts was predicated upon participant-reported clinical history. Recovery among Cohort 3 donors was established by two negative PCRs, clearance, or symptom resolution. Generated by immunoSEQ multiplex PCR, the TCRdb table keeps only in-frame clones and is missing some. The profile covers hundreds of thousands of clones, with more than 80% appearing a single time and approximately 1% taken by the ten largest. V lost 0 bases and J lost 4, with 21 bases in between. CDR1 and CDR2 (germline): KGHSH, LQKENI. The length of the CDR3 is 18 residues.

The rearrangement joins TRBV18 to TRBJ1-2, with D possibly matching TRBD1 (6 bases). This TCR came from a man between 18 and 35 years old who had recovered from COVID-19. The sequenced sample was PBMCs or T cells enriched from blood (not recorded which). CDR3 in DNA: TGTGCCAGCTCACCACCGTATTATGGAGACAGGACTTCCTATGGCTACACCTTC. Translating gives CASSPPYYGDRTSYGYTF.